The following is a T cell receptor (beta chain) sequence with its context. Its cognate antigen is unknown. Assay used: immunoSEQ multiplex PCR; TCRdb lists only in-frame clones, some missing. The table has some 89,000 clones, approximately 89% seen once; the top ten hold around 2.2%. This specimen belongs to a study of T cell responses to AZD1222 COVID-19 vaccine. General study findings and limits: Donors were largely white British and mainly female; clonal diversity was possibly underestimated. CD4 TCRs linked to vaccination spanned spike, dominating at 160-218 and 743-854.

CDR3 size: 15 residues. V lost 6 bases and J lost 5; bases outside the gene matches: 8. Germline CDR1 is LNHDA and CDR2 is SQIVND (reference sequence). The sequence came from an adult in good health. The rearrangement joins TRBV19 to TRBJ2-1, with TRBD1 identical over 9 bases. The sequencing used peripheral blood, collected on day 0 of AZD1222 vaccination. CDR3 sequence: CASRTTGGSDNEQFF. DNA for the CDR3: TGTGCCAGTAGGACAACAGGGGGCAGCGACAATGAGCAGTTCTTC.